Listed below are T cell receptor beta chains from one sample, sequenced in a study of STAT5B mutations in CD4+ large granular lymphocyte leukemia. Generated by immunoSEQ multiplex PCR, the TCRdb table keeps only in-frame clones and is missing some. The sample holds approximately 20,000 clones; about 88% are singletons and the top ten take less than 15%. Sequencing used CD4+ T cells from blood buffy coats. Receptor source: a human donor in good health. Each CDR3 is given with its conserved first and last residue.

V | CDR3
TRBV11-2 | CASSGRPGTGELFF
TRBV2 | CASSGGPEQPQHF
TRBV30 | CAWSVSGRGYTF
TRBV27 | CASSSSGSPTDTQYF
TRBV6-1 | CASSVGGTSYEQYF
TRBV7-2 | CASSLGQGANYGYTF
TRBV7-2 | CASSFTGGVGEQFF
TRBV6-1 | CASRFQGATNEKLFF
TRBV6-4 | CVSSDWNNFSGNTIYF
TRBV19 | CASSITGSSSGNTIYF
TRBV4-1 | CASSQEIDRRQTSRTEAFF
TRBV6-1 | CASSEGEGARNIQYF
TRBV7-9 | CASSRQGGGGYTF
TRBV11-3 | CASSGAGAGANVLTF
TRBV19 | CASTKGGKNTEAFF
TRBV5-8 | CASSRRDTDTQYF
TRBV2 | CASMGGRRNEQFF
TRBV29-1 | CSVAQGYGYTF
TRBV30 | CAWSKPGTVSSYEQYF
TRBV27 | CASSWDGTNYGYTF
TRBV6-1 | CASSEVGTGELFF
TRBV29-1 | CSVTPGQASSGQYF
TRBV2 | CASEPQADTQYF
TRBV27 | CASSLSLRGTDTQYF
TRBV30 | CAWSVYNGLSTDTQYF
TRBV6-4 | CASNGYNRTSGASSYEQYF
TRBV5-4 | CASSFRLALGLDGELFF
TRBV7-9 | CASSSPILNTGELFF
TRBV18 | CASSLIPGLAGVADTQYF
TRBV5-4 | CASSLPASGGNEQFF
TRBV9 | CASSVSTGQGITDTQYF
TRBV5-6 | CASSSPGLRKGTDTQYF
TRBV5-4 | CASTRPDLYEQYF
TRBV9 | CASSQGGGVPSNQPQHF
TRBV10-3 | CAISDGRNPFF
TRBV9 | CASSPSTSGRSTDTQYF
TRBV7-7 | CASSRDFTDTQYF
TRBV30 | CAWSRTGLEAFF